The 6 T cell receptor beta chains below were found in one sample sequenced in a study of OX40 agonist ivuxolimab in advanced cancers. Sequenced by immunoSEQ multiplex PCR; TCRdb stores in-frame clones only, minus some. The profile covers tens of thousands of clones, with around 88% appearing a single time and 2.5% to 3% taken by the ten largest. The sequencing here drew on CD4+ or CD8+ T cells sorted from blood, taken in a trial of the OX40 agonist ivuxolimab. Receptor source: an adult with an advanced solid tumor such as melanoma, head and neck, liver or kidney cancer.

A single count supports this clone. The V and J genes are TRBV6-5 and TRBJ1-4; possibly TRBD1 for D (5 bases). Per the germline V gene, CDR1 is MNHEY and CDR2 is SVGAGI. The length of the CDR3 is 15 residues. The ends were cut back, 2 bases at V and 5 bases at J, with 12 bases in the middle. The CDR3 region is CASSYGAGRNEKLFF. The DNA of the CDR3 is TGTGCCAGCAGTTACGGGGCAGGGCGCAATGAAAAACTGTTTTTT.

The rearrangement joins TRBV5-4 to TRBJ1-2; 11 positions match TRBD1. After removal of 4 bases from V and 4 bases from J, the junction contained 6 bases not matched to a gene. This CDR3 has 15 amino acids. Germline-derived CDR1 and CDR2 are SGHNT and YYREEE (reference sequence). This CDR3 is CASSSPGQGGYGYTF. As DNA, the CDR3 is TGTGCCAGCAGCAGCCCGGGACAGGGGGGCTATGGCTACACCTTC.

This clone was picked up one time. CDR3 sequence (DNA): TGTGCCAGCAGTCCAGGGGGGTGGGATGAAAAACTGTTTTTT. Translated: CASSPGGWDEKLFF. The rearrangement uses TRBV6-6 and TRBJ1-4, with TRBD1 matching 7 bases. The CDR3 sequence is 14 residues long. The germline V gene has CDR1 MNHNY and CDR2 SVGAGI (reference sequence). The junction had 6 bases not matched to a gene; V was cut back by 5 bases and J by 6 bases.

This clone was observed once. The V gene is TRBV5-1, the J gene TRBJ2-6; the D gene is possibly TRBD2 (5 bases). The germline V gene has CDR1 SGHRS and CDR2 YFSETQ. The V gene lost 0 bases and the J gene lost 1 base, with 17 bases spanning the gap. The CDR3 is 19 residues long. The CDR3 loop is CASSLGGSGPWSGANVLTF. The CDR3 DNA sequence: TGCGCCAGCAGCTTGGGTGGGAGTGGTCCCTGGTCTGGGGCCAACGTCCTGACTTTC. Full variable domain (remainder filled in from reference TRBV5-1 and TRBJ2-6): KAGVTQTPRYLIKTRGQQVTLSCSPISGHRSVSWYQQTPGQGLQFLFEYFSETQRNKGNFPGRFSGRQFSNSRSEMNVSTLELGDSALYLCASSLGGSGPWSGANVLTFGAGSRLTVL.

This chain joins TRBV2 and TRBJ1-6; D ambiguous. Germline V lookup: CDR1 SNHLY, CDR2 FYNNEI. Trimming removed 2 bases at V and 10 bases at J, with 12 bases between. The CDR3 runs 14 residues. The CDR3, as DNA: TGTGCCAGCAGTGAATCCGGGTTTCGATCACCCCTCCACTTT. This encodes CASSESGFRSPLHF.

The genes are TRBV11-3 and TRBJ1-3; 9 nucleotides line up with TRBD1. The V gene end was trimmed by 4 bases and the J gene end by 8 bases; junction bases not matched to a gene: 9. Germline loops: CDR1 SGHNT, CDR2 YENEEA. This CDR3 comprises 15 residues. The CDR3 sequence: CASSSRQGVADTIYF. The CDR3, as DNA: TGTGCCAGCAGCTCCCGACAGGGGGTCGCAGACACCATATATTTT.